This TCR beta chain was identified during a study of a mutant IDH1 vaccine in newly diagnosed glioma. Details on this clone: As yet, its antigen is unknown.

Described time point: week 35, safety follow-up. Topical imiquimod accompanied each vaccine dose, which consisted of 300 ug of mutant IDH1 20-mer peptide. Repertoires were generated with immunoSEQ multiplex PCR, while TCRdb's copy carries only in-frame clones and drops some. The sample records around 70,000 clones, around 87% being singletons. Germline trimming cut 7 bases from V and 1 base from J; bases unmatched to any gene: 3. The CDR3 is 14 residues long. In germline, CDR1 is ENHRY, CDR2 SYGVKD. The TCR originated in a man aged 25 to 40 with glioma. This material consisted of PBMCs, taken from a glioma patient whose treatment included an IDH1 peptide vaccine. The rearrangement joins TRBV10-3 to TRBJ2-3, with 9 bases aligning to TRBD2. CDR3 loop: CAIMPSGGTDTQYF. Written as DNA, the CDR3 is TGTGCCATCATGCCTAGCGGGGGCACAGATACGCAGTATTTT.